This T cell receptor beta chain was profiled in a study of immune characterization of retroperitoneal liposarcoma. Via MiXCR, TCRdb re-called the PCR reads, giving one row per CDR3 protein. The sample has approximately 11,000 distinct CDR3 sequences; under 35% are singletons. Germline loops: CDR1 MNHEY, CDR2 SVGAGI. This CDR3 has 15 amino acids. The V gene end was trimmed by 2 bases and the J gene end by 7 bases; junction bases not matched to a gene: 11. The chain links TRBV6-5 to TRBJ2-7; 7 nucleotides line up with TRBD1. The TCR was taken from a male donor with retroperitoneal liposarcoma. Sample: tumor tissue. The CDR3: CASSYRPTGTNEQYF. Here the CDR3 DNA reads TGTGCCAGCAGTTACCGCCCGACAGGGACAAATGAGCAGTACTTC.